This is a list of T cell receptor beta chains from one sample in a study of blood T cell repertoires in COVID-19. Here immunoSEQ multiplex PCR was the method, and the copy in TCRdb shows in-frame clones only, minus some. The sample holds approximately 28,000 clones; less than 80% are singletons and the top ten take 20% to 25%. Sample: peripheral blood. These receptors were obtained from a boy between 2 and 10 years old with active or convalescent COVID-19. The CDR3 runs from the conserved cysteine through the conserved F or W.

V	J	CDR3
TRBV24-1	TRBJ1-2	CATSDLSNYGYTF
TRBV11-2	TRBJ1-6	CASSRQPDNSPLHF
TRBV16	TRBJ1-1	CASSQSAHPNTEAFF
TRBV12-3/TRBV12-4	TRBJ2-2	CASNKQGTGELFF
TRBV29-1	TRBJ2-3	CSVGGGTDTQYF
TRBV6-2/TRBV6-3	TRBJ1-1	CASSYGAWTNTEAFF
TRBV19	TRBJ1-5	CASSPRDSYSNQPQHF
TRBV5-5	TRBJ2-1	CASSLAIWGPLYNEQFF
TRBV28	TRBJ2-7	CASRGLAVYEQYF
TRBV7-2	TRBJ1-1	CASSLGRMNTEAFF
TRBV7-2	TRBJ1-2	CASSVRGPDYGYTF
TRBV24-1	TRBJ2-1	CATAAQGKPYNEQFF
TRBV11-2	TRBJ2-1	CASSPMGQGKKYNEQFF
TRBV9	TRBJ1-6	CASSLSPGPLHF
TRBV19	TRBJ1-6	CASSPRQGEISPLHF
TRBV18	TRBJ2-6	CASSPLSGSGANVLTF
TRBV9	TRBJ2-1	CASSVGSGGGGNNEQFF
TRBV27	TRBJ2-6	CASSLRGGANVLTF
TRBV11-2	TRBJ1-4	CASSFPTGLGEKLFF
TRBV11-2	TRBJ1-2	CASRQGKGYTF
TRBV28	TRBJ2-5	CASYRRHPGQATSGKETQYF
TRBV5-5	TRBJ2-5	CASSLTHGLATGETQYF
TRBV2	TRBJ2-4	CASSDQRASGVQYF
TRBV5-4	TRBJ1-1	CASRYSDRGYTEAFF
TRBV7-2	TRBJ1-1	CASSTGQGMNTEAFF
TRBV18	TRBJ2-6	CASSPLKTGSGANVLTF
TRBV28	TRBJ1-1	CASSFDRWNTEAFF
TRBV3-1/TRBV3-2	TRBJ2-7	CASSQGAAGDQPYEQYF
TRBV6-5	TRBJ1-4	CASSYTVGEKLFF
TRBV20-1	TRBJ1-2	CSAHRGMGYTF
TRBV29-1	TRBJ1-4	CSVDEGVNEKLFF
TRBV9	TRBJ2-3	CASSVEVADTQYF
TRBV7-9	TRBJ2-7	CASTPGTSGFYEQYF
TRBV3-1/TRBV3-2	TRBJ1-6	CASSIGGGRKNSPLHF
TRBV19	TRBJ1-1	CASSGGGGLIEAFF
TRBV9	TRBJ2-1	CASSVGGGNVYNEQFF
TRBV7-2	TRBJ1-2	CASSLPGTVYGYTF
TRBV6-2/TRBV6-3	TRBJ2-7	CASSVLGLVYEQYF
TRBV7-2	TRBJ2-5	CASSLGGQSQTQYF
TRBV5-1	TRBJ1-4	CASSPGGGLGEKLFF
TRBV9	TRBJ2-3	CASSVGTSGTDTQYF
TRBV29-1	TRBJ1-1	CSVKTGRNPEAFF
TRBV5-1	TRBJ2-3	CASSPRGTARSTDTQYF
TRBV11-3	TRBJ2-3	CASSPFASTDTQYF
TRBV28	TRBJ2-5	CASGLFQETQYF
TRBV5-1	TRBJ2-5	CASQFSGETQYF
TRBV6-5	TRBJ2-1	CASSYVGGHGSEQFF
TRBV28	TRBJ2-2	CASSLLTGELFF
TRBV27	TRBJ2-3	CASSLLGPSFGSTDTQYF
TRBV5-1	TRBJ2-5	CASSSRTSGGAETQYF
TRBV6-2/TRBV6-3	TRBJ2-1	CASSSQGAPVYNEQFF
TRBV6-5	TRBJ1-5	CASNRGIIRQPQHF
TRBV4-3	TRBJ2-3	CASSQDPQLANPTQYF
TRBV15	TRBJ2-3	CATSRERFSGRTSSTDTQYF
TRBV18	TRBJ2-7	CASSRLTRNYEQYF